This passage covers 2 T cell receptor beta chains from one sample sequenced in a study of blood T cell repertoires in COVID-19. TCRdb's copy holds only in-frame clones and misses some; the assay was immunoSEQ multiplex PCR. The repertoire holds 250,000 to 350,000 clones, with more than 75% as singletons. Sequenced sample: PBMCs or T cells enriched from blood (not recorded which). The receptors shown here come from a man aged 55 to 69 who had recovered from COVID-19.

V gene TRBV4-1 combines with J gene TRBJ2-2, with D perhaps TRBD2 (5 bases). V gave up 0 bases and J gave up 8 bases, with 16 bases separating them. From germline, CDR1 is MGHRA and CDR2 YSYEKL. The CDR3 has 16 residues. The CDR3 region is CASSQESNTAGGELFF. CDR3 in DNA: TGCGCCAGCAGCCAAGAAAGCAACACTGCGGGTGGGGAGCTGTTTTTT.

V usage is TRBV6-5 and J usage is TRBJ1-5, with a possible D match to TRBD1 (5 bases). Trimming stripped 6 bases from V and 2 bases from J, with 8 bases between. Germline CDR1 is MNHEY and CDR2 is SVGAGI. This CDR3 comprises 13 residues. CDR3 DNA: TGTGCCAGCAGGGCGGGACGCAATCAGCCCCAGCATTTT. This codes for CASRAGRNQPQHF.